The 30 T cell receptor beta chains below were found in one sample sequenced in a study of T-cell memory formation after mild COVID-19 (dated by TCRdb to the early 2020s). The library was built by means of 5' RACE. TCRdb shows the sequencer as Illumina NovaSeq 6000. The raw public data were reprocessed by TCRdb itself: fastp quality trimming at Q25, MiXCR clonotype calling, in-frame beta chains only. Every distinct CDR3 protein forms one entry, paired with its most common genes and DNA. The sample records hundreds of thousands of distinct CDR3 sequences, about 20% of which are singletons. The biggest ten clones account for around 13% of the sample. Sequencing was performed on PBMCs or a T cell subset sorted from them (not recorded which). The receptors were gathered from an adult woman who had mild COVID-19 (a few samples of this study predate the infection). The sample titles of this study are shuffled in the database, so cell type and time point are left out; the donor was told from shared clones.

The chain links TRBV20-1 to TRBJ2-1; 9 bases map to TRBD2. Germline V gives CDR1 DFQATT, CDR2 SNEGSKA (reference sequence). Germline trimming cut 1 base from V and 4 bases from J; bases unmatched to any gene: 5. CDR3 length equals 15 residues. The CDR3 nucleotides are TGCAGTGCTAGAGGGGAGACTAGCGGTTACAATGAGCAGTTCTTC. Its protein is CSARGETSGYNEQFF.

This chain connects TRBV3-1 to TRBJ2-5; D remains ambiguous. This CDR3 has 11 amino acids. V was shortened by 1 base and J by 6 bases, with 3 bases between the two germline ends. CDR1 LGHDT and CDR2 YNNKEL come from the germline V gene (reference sequence). This CDR3 reads CASSQGKTQYF. The CDR3 nucleotides are TGTGCCAGCAGCCAAGGGAAGACCCAGTACTTC.

This chain connects TRBV3-1 to TRBJ1-1; no firm D call. CDR1 LGHDT and CDR2 YNNKEL come from the germline V gene (reference sequence). The CDR3 extends over 12 amino acids. V lost 4 bases and J 8 bases, leaving 11 bases between the germline ends. The CDR3 DNA follows: TGTGCCAGCAGCCTACTGGCAGAAGAAGCTTTCTTT. As protein: CASSLLAEEAFF. The whole variable domain, filled in from reference TRBV3-1 and TRBJ1-1, reads DTAVSQTPKYLVTQMGNDKSIKCEQNLGHDTMYWYKQDSKKFLKIMFSYNNKELIINETVPNRFSPKSPDKAHLNLHINSLELGDSAVYFCASSLLAEEAFFGQGTRLTVV.

The genes are TRBV30 and TRBJ2-2; 7 bases line up with TRBD2. The CDR3 runs 17 residues. Germline assignment: CDR1 GTSNPN and CDR2 SVGIG (reference sequence). V trimming: 0 bases; J trimming: 6 bases; junction bases outside the gene matches: 13. DNA for the CDR3: TGTGCCTGGAGTGTACTTCCGGGACTAAATCCAGCCGGGGAGCTGTTTTTT. Translating it yields CAWSVLPGLNPAGELFF.

V usage is TRBV5-8 and J usage is TRBJ2-7; no clear D gene. The germline V gene encodes CDR1 SGHTS and CDR2 YDEGEE. V was shortened by 0 bases and J by 3 bases, with 10 bases between the two germline ends. CDR3 size: 14 residues. CDR3 loop: CASSLEVAVYEQYF. CDR3 DNA: TGTGCCAGCAGCTTGGAGGTGGCGGTCTACGAGCAGTACTTC.

In this sample, this clonotype turned up a few times. The chain joins TRBV7-9 to TRBJ1-6, with 8 bases aligning to TRBD1. This CDR3 has 15 amino acids. The V gene's germline CDR1 is SEHNR and CDR2 FQNEAQ (reference sequence). After removal of 4 bases from V and 5 bases from J, the junction contained 4 bases not matched to a gene. The CDR3 loop is CASSSGDRHNSPLHF. The CDR3 region has the DNA TGTGCCAGCAGCTCAGGGGACAGGCATAATTCACCCCTCCACTTT.

The V gene is TRBV2, the J gene TRBJ1-1, with D perhaps matching TRBD1 (5 bases). From germline, CDR1 is SNHLY and CDR2 FYNNEI. V lost 3 bases and J lost 3, with 17 bases in between. The CDR3 is made up of 16 amino acids. CDR3 in amino acids: CASSDRAGRTYTEAFF. CDR3 DNA sequence: TGTGCCAGCAGTGACAGGGCCGGCAGGACGTACACTGAAGCTTTCTTT.

This clonotype was recorded a few times. The J gene is TRBJ1-3, the V gene TRBV5-1; D is ambiguous. Trimming stripped 4 bases from V and 0 bases from J, with 11 bases between. CDR1 SGHRS and CDR2 YFSETQ come from the germline V gene. The CDR3 extends over 15 amino acids. In DNA, the CDR3 is TGCGCCAGCAGCCCCGCAGCATCCTCTGGAAACACCATATATTTT. This codes for CASSPAASSGNTIYF.

In its sample, this clonotype was seen a few times. The rearrangement uses TRBV5-1 and TRBJ1-1; 7 bases line up with TRBD1. With V trimmed by 3 bases and J by 2 bases, 10 bases remained unmatched. This CDR3 has 16 amino acids. Germline V gene lookup returns CDR1 SGHRS and CDR2 YFSETQ. CDR3 in amino acids: CASSSHYRDRNTEAFF. The CDR3 DNA reads as TGCGCCAGCAGCTCGCATTACCGGGACAGAAACACTGAAGCTTTCTTT.

This clonotype turned up a few times. CDR3 sequence (DNA): TGTGCCAGCAGCCTTCTTCTCGGGTCCACTGAAGCTTTCTTT. Amino acid sequence: CASSLLLGSTEAFF. V and J are TRBV12-3 or TRBV12-4 and TRBJ1-1; the D is unclear. Trimming removed 6 bases at V and 4 bases at J, with 15 bases between. This CDR3 is 14 amino acids long.

This rearrangement joins TRBV19 to TRBJ2-1; possibly TRBD2 for D (5 bases). The germline V gene has CDR1 LNHDA and CDR2 SQIVND (reference sequence). The CDR3 runs to 14 residues. The germline V and J ends were trimmed by 7 bases and 0 bases, with 10 bases remaining between them. The chain's CDR3 is CASTDGSSYNEQFF. The CDR3 bases are TGTGCCAGTACGGATGGGAGCTCCTACAATGAGCAGTTCTTC.

This clonotype was observed many times. This chain joins TRBV12-3 or TRBV12-4 and TRBJ1-2, with 8 bases aligning to TRBD1. V lost 6 bases and J lost 5; bases outside the gene matches: 11. The CDR3 is 15 residues long. The CDR3 coding sequence is TGTGCCAGCAGCCTCTCGACAGGGGACTCGTATGGCTACACCTTC. It encodes CASSLSTGDSYGYTF.

The V and J genes are TRBV7-2 and TRBJ2-1; D might be TRBD2 (6 bases). Germline CDR1 SGHTA, CDR2 FQGNSA. CDR3 length equals 15 residues. The ends were cut back, 5 bases at V and 0 bases at J, with 11 bases in the middle. CDR3 loop: CASSPTSPSYNEQFF. CDR3 sequence (DNA): TGTGCCAGCAGCCCCACTAGCCCCTCCTACAATGAGCAGTTCTTC.

This clonotype was detected only a few times. V is TRBV2 and J is TRBJ1-5; TRBD1 aligns across 7 bases. Germline-derived CDR1 and CDR2 are SNHLY and FYNNEI. The CDR3 length is 15 residues. The J segment lost 2 bases and the V segment lost 8 bases, leaving 9 bases of the junction unmatched. The CDR3 DNA reads TGTGCCAGCGTACTTCAGGGGGGGGGCAATCAGCCCCAGCATTTT. It specifies CASVLQGGGNQPQHF.

The table lists this clonotype with a few counts. The chain recombines TRBV6-5 with TRBJ2-1, with a weak D call TRBD1 (6 bases). Germline CDR1 reads MNHEY; CDR2 reads SVGAGI. This CDR3 is built from 12 residues. Trimming left V 6 bases short and J 9 bases short, with 12 bases between. The CDR3 sequence is CASSTGHLEQFF. CDR3 DNA sequence: TGTGCCAGCAGCACGGGACACCTTGAGCAGTTCTTC.

The genes are TRBV19 and TRBJ2-7, with TRBD2 identical over 8 bases. The CDR3 contains 14 residues. The V gene's germline CDR1 is LNHDA and CDR2 SQIVND (reference sequence). V shed 5 bases and J 6 bases; nucleotides not matched to a gene: 9. The CDR3 DNA reads as TGTGCCAGTAGTCCCAGGGTAGCGGGGTTCGAGCAGTACTTC. Translation gives CASSPRVAGFEQYF.

This clonotype was observed once. The chain couples TRBV20-1 to TRBJ2-3, with a weak D call TRBD2 (7 bases). The V gene's germline CDR1 is DFQATT and CDR2 SNEGSKA (reference sequence). V shed 6 bases and J shed 2 bases, with 18 bases lying between them. CDR3 length: 15 amino acids. CDR3 sequence (DNA): TGCAGTGCCCCCCCATTAGGGGGGGCCACAGATACGCAGTATTTT. As protein: CSAPPLGGATDTQYF.

The V gene is TRBV7-9, the J gene TRBJ2-1, with D perhaps matching TRBD1 (5 bases). CDR3 size: 15 residues. CDR1 SEHNR and CDR2 FQNEAQ come from the germline V gene (reference sequence). The germline V and J ends were trimmed by 1 base and 6 bases, with 13 bases remaining between them. CDR3 region: CASSLDFGAVNEQFF. DNA for the CDR3: TGTGCCAGCAGCTTAGATTTTGGGGCCGTCAATGAGCAGTTCTTC.

There are many counts of this clonotype. In DNA, the CDR3 is TGCGCCAGCAGCAGCGGCGACAGGGGGCCTTTCCAAGAGACCCAGTACTTC. It codes for CASSSGDRGPFQETQYF. V is TRBV5-1 and J is TRBJ2-5, with 10 bases lining up with TRBD1. Germline-derived CDR1 and CDR2 are SGHRS and YFSETQ. Germline trimming cut 4 bases from V and 1 base from J; bases unmatched to any gene: 10. CDR3 length: 17 amino acids.

This clonotype was picked up a small number of times. The J gene is TRBJ2-1, the V gene TRBV14; D is uncertain. The germline V gene encodes CDR1 SGHDN and CDR2 FVKESK. The V gene lost 3 bases and the J gene lost 5 bases, with 11 bases spanning the gap. The length of the CDR3 is 14 residues. CDR3: CASSHIGRNNEQFF. For the CDR3, the DNA is TGTGCCAGCAGCCACATAGGACGGAACAATGAGCAGTTCTTC.

The gene calls are TRBV5-1 and TRBJ2-5; TRBD2 matches 8 bases. Trimming cost V 4 bases and J 1 base; bases outside gene matches: 6. CDR3 size: 15 residues. Germline CDR1 is SGHRS and CDR2 is YFSETQ. The CDR3 DNA is TGCGCCAGCAGCGTCGGGAGGGGGGGCCAAGAGACCCAGTACTTC. Translated: CASSVGRGGQETQYF.

The chain links TRBV12-3 or TRBV12-4 to TRBJ1-5, with D tentatively TRBD1 (6 bases). The CDR3 is made up of 12 amino acids. Trimming cost V 7 bases and J 7 bases, with 11 bases left between them. The CDR3 reads CASTRQVQPQHF. The CDR3 coding sequence is TGTGCCAGCACGCGACAGGTCCAGCCCCAGCATTTT.

The genes are TRBV7-8 and TRBJ2-3; D unresolved. Trimming left V 7 bases short and J 1 base short, with 18 bases between. CDR3 length equals 16 residues. The V gene's germline CDR1 is SGHVS and CDR2 FQNEAQ. DNA of the CDR3: TGTGCCAGCATGCTCCTCGAACTTCCGGGCACAGATACGCAGTATTTT. It yields the protein CASMLLELPGTDTQYF.

This clonotype was seen many times. The chain carries TRBV4-3 and TRBJ2-1; 8 bases map to TRBD2. Trimming cost V 0 bases and J 4 bases; bases outside gene matches: 2. Germline lookup yields CDR1 LGHNA and CDR2 YSLEER. The CDR3 is made up of 15 amino acids. The CDR3, as DNA: TGCGCCAGCAGCCAAGAGCGGGAGGTATACAATGAGCAGTTCTTC. Its translation: CASSQEREVYNEQFF.

Ten or more counts support this clonotype. This chain connects TRBV5-1 to TRBJ2-1, with unresolved D. This CDR3 spans 14 amino acids. In germline, CDR1 is SGHRS, CDR2 YFSETQ. With 3 bases removed from V and 7 bases from J, the gap between germline ends came to 14 bases. CDR3 sequence: CASSWALRGNEQFF. CDR3 nucleotide sequence: TGCGCCAGCAGCTGGGCCCTAAGAGGAAATGAGCAGTTCTTC.

The rearrangement uses TRBV20-1 and TRBJ2-1, with unresolved D. V was clipped by 1 base and J by 8 bases, with 12 bases between them. The CDR3 spans 13 residues. CDR1 and CDR2 (germline): DFQATT, SNEGSKA (reference sequence). CDR3 region: CSARVATGYEQFF. The CDR3 DNA follows: TGCAGTGCTAGAGTAGCTACGGGCTATGAGCAGTTCTTC.

This clonotype has only a few counts. The V and J genes are TRBV7-9 and TRBJ2-2, with D hard to call. This CDR3 spans 16 amino acids. Trimming pared 5 bases from V and 0 bases from J, leaving 13 bases between. Germline V gene data show CDR1 as SEHNR and CDR2 as FQNEAQ (reference sequence). The CDR3 loop is CASSLYRHSNTGELFF. CDR3 DNA sequence: TGTGCCAGCAGCCTGTATAGACACTCGAACACCGGGGAGCTGTTTTTT.

The V call is TRBV28, the J call TRBJ2-1; 9 nucleotides match TRBD2. CDR1 and CDR2 (germline): MDHEN, SYDVKM. The V segment lost 5 bases and the J segment 7 bases; nucleotides outside the gene matches: 9. The CDR3 covers 15 residues. In DNA form, the CDR3 reads TGTGCCAGCAGTCTAACGGGGACTAGCAGTAATGAGCAGTTCTTC. It specifies CASSLTGTSSNEQFF.

This chain uses TRBV20-1 with TRBJ2-5, with a weak D call TRBD2 (6 bases). The CDR3 is made up of 13 amino acids. Deletions cut 1 base from V and 9 bases from J, with 15 bases between. CDR1 and CDR2 from the germline V gene are DFQATT and SNEGSKA (reference sequence). This chain's CDR3 is CSARVSGPEAQYF. For the CDR3, the DNA is TGCAGTGCTAGAGTTAGCGGTCCGGAGGCCCAGTACTTC.

This clonotype occurred a few times. The chain has TRBV10-3 and TRBJ1-3; 8 positions agree with TRBD1. After removal of 10 bases from V and 3 bases from J, the junction contained 8 bases not matched to a gene. The germline V gene encodes CDR1 ENHRY and CDR2 SYGVKD. This CDR3 is built from 14 residues. This chain's CDR3 is CAKLTGESGNTIYF. In DNA form, the CDR3 reads TGTGCCAAATTGACAGGGGAGAGTGGAAACACCATATATTTT.